Each of the 5 T cell receptor beta chains below was sequenced from the same sample in a study of blood T cell repertoires in COVID-19. Repertoires were generated with immunoSEQ multiplex PCR, while TCRdb's copy carries only in-frame clones and drops some. Of roughly 170,000 clones detected, 81% appear once; the ten largest clones hold 5.6%. The specimen was PBMCs or T cells enriched from blood (not recorded which). All receptors derive from a woman in her forties with acute COVID-19.

This chain links TRBV7-9 with TRBJ2-7; D perhaps matches TRBD2 (6 bases). The CDR3 covers 12 residues. Germline CDR1 is SEHNR and CDR2 is FQNEAQ (reference sequence). Trimming stripped 2 bases from V and 7 bases from J, with 9 bases between. Written as DNA, the CDR3 is TGTGCCAGCAGCTTATCCCGGGGGGAGCAGTACGTC. Translation: CASSLSRGEQYV.

The chain links TRBV5-1 to TRBJ1-2; 7 bases agree with TRBD1. V was clipped by 0 bases and J by 2 bases; unmatched bases: 7. Germline V CDR1 and CDR2: SGHRS, YFSETQ. This CDR3 comprises 16 residues. The CDR3 loop is CASSLAGTDQNYGYTF. The CDR3 DNA is TGCGCCAGCAGCTTGGCCGGGACAGACCAAAACTATGGCTACACCTTC.

This clone was found a few times. J is TRBJ1-5 and V is TRBV4-2, with 7 bases aligning to TRBD1. Trimming took 6 bases from V and 3 from J; bases not matched to a gene: 5. Germline CDR1 reads LGHNA; CDR2 reads YNFKEQ. The CDR3 extends over 14 amino acids. The CDR3 nucleotides are TGTGCCAGCAGTGGACAGGCGGTCAATCAGCCCCAGCATTTT. Translating it yields CASSGQAVNQPQHF.

The chain uses TRBV5-1 and TRBJ1-2; the D is unclear. CDR1 and CDR2 (germline): SGHRS, YFSETQ. The germline V and J ends were trimmed by 4 bases and 9 bases, with 19 bases remaining between them. The CDR3 has 14 amino acids. CDR3: CASSPHANSGSYTF. CDR3 in DNA: TGCGCCAGCAGCCCCCACGCTAACTCGGGAAGCTACACCTTC. The full variable domain, completed using reference TRBV5-1 and TRBJ1-2, is KAGVTQTPRYLIKTRGQQVTLSCSPISGHRSVSWYQQTPGQGLQFLFEYFSETQRNKGNFPGRFSGRQFSNSRSEMNVSTLELGDSALYLCASSPHANSGSYTFGSGTRLTVV.

The chain carries TRBV6-5 and TRBJ1-3; D is undetermined. CDR1 and CDR2 (germline): MNHEY, SVGAGI. The V and J ends lost 7 bases and 0 bases respectively, with 16 bases between them. The CDR3 is 16 residues long. CDR3 amino acids: CASIYSRGASGNTIYF. In DNA form, the CDR3 reads TGTGCCAGCATCTACTCACGGGGAGCCTCTGGAAACACCATATATTTT.